These T cell receptor beta chains were read from a single sample in a study of follicular helper T cells after annual influenza vaccination. Libraries were prepared by immunoSEQ multiplex PCR; TCRdb keeps only in-frame clonotypes and omits some of them. Of a few thousand clones detected, around 87% appear once; the ten largest clones hold under 3.5%. Sequencing was performed on CXCR5- memory CD4+ T cells sorted from blood, taken on the day of influenza vaccination. These receptors came from an adult who received the influenza vaccine. Each CDR3 is given with its conserved first and last residue. Each record gives: J gene, V gene, CDR3 protein.

>TRBJ2-3|TRBV4-2
CASSQASLAGGNTDTQYF
>TRBJ2-3|TRBV6-5
CASSYTGPTDTQYF
>TRBJ2-2|TRBV19
CASNQGAVPGELFF
>TRBJ1-2|TRBV30
CAWSGKGQGSGYTF
>TRBJ2-7|TRBV28
CASSFTESWNEQYF
>TRBJ1-5|TRBV6-4
CASSGACNQPQHF
>TRBJ2-1|TRBV5-1
CASSLDLLAGGPSNEQFF
>TRBJ2-3|TRBV9
CASSPQQFGDTQYF
>TRBJ1-4|TRBV18
CASSPDRGEKLFF
>TRBJ1-5|TRBV2
CASSESREQPQHF
>TRBJ2-3|TRBV29-1
CSARTGLGTDTQYF
>TRBJ2-7|TRBV21-1
CASSSFGALSSYEQYF
>TRBJ1-5|TRBV10-3
CAISEKGLLGNNQPQHF
>TRBJ2-1|TRBV11-3
CASSPGQGSAEQFF
>TRBJ1-2|TRBV7-9
CASSFDSARGVYTF
>TRBJ2-7|TRBV19
CASSTPRTGASYEQYF
>TRBJ1-5|TRBV28
CASSEQGEGNQPQHF
>TRBJ2-5|TRBV11-3
CASSLSGVGRVRETQYF
>TRBJ2-3|TRBV28
CASILAGGADTQYF
>TRBJ2-7|TRBV10-3
CAISDGLAGGYEQYF
>TRBJ2-1|TRBV4-3
CASSQETRQGASSYNEQFF
>TRBJ1-5|TRBV5-6
CASSLLGQGFNQPQHF
>TRBJ2-7|TRBV6-5
CASRGVRGFYEQYF
>TRBJ1-4|TRBV7-9
CASSLALSGDGTNEKLFF
>TRBJ2-1|TRBV4-3
CASSLNRAEQFF
>TRBJ1-1|TRBV28
CASSLVDGQGNTEAFF
>TRBJ2-1|TRBV5-1
CASSLEGQNYNEQFF
>TRBJ2-3|TRBV5-1
CASSPLRGSTDTQYF
>TRBJ1-3|TRBV4-3
CASSQELDRGESGNTIYF
>TRBJ1-5|TRBV5-1
CASSPAGASNQPQHF
>TRBJ1-1|TRBV5-1
CASRTGRSTEAFF
>TRBJ2-7|TRBV25-1
CASSPGLAFSEQYF
>TRBJ2-2|TRBV18
CASSPPRRTNTGELFF
>TRBJ2-2|TRBV5-1
CASSLVLLGHSNTGELFF
>TRBJ2-5|TRBV11-2
CASSASGRKETQYF
>TRBJ2-1|TRBV5-8
CASSLGRIVMSNEQFF
>TRBJ2-5|TRBV5-1
CASSLAPPGTPTQETQYF
>TRBJ1-5|TRBV5-5
CASSLVGGASNQPQHF
>TRBJ2-7|TRBV6-1
CASNLPDRGNEQYF
>TRBJ2-1|TRBV11-2
CASSSDDSYNEQFF
>TRBJ2-5|TRBV5-4
CASSLLGGDARDQYF
>TRBJ2-5|TRBV27
CASSLAVGETQYF
>TRBJ1-2|TRBV5-4
CATLGQPTGGYTF
>TRBJ2-5|TRBV2
CASIGLGETQYF
>TRBJ2-7|TRBV7-8
CASSSDRGQEQYF
>TRBJ2-2|TRBV2
CASSEQGANTGELFF
>TRBJ1-2|TRBV19
CASSSQSRTGNYGYTF
>TRBJ1-5|TRBV28
CAIRGTGGGWGNQPQHF
>TRBJ2-2|TRBV4-1
CASSQRWQGGTRELFF